The present T cell receptor (beta chain) was sequenced within a study of T-cell reconstitution after alpha-beta-depleted transplantation in children. General study findings and limits: Several hundred expanded graft clones reportedly gave rise to the alpha-beta T cells present about two months after transplant.

Researchers prepared the TCRbeta library using unique molecular identifiers, the study reports. MiXCR, applied by TCRdb to the PCR reads, yields one record per CDR3 protein. This table holds about 350,000 distinct CDR3 sequences, about 17% found once. V lost 3 bases, J lost 0 bases, and 6 bases stayed unmatched. The CDR3 is made up of 18 amino acids. A note on this clonotype: Its antigen is as yet unknown.

The sequenced sample was PBMCs, mostly from graft donor cells, obtained 360 days after TCRalphabeta/CD19-depleted stem cell transplant. The sequence derives from a male patient under 10 years old who had a stem cell transplant for acute lymphoblastic leukemia, so the T cells may come from the graft donor. The chain is built from TRBV12-3 or TRBV12-4 and TRBJ2-6; 9 bases are a match to TRBD1. The CDR3 sequence is CASSFQQGANSGANVLTF. In DNA form, the CDR3 reads TGTGCCAGCAGTTTTCAACAGGGGGCGAACTCTGGGGCCAACGTCCTGACTTTC.